This T cell receptor beta chain is from a study of CD8 T cells in Susac syndrome. This clonotype was detected only once. TCR beta sequencing covered blood CD8+ and CD4+ T cells. The multiple sclerosis controls were treatment-naive patients with relapsing-remitting disease that was stable or active. Negative magnetic isolation gave CD8+ and CD4+ cells; FACS enriched CD8+ TEMRA. A quantity of about 0.5 to 1 ug RNA underwent reverse transcription using random hexamers. Amplification of TCR beta CDR3 spanned 54 Vbeta and 13 Jbeta via immunoSEQ multiplex PCR. TCRdb ran MiXCR on the immunoSEQ multiplex PCR reads and lists one entry per CDR3 protein. This table has almost 450,000 distinct CDR3 sequences, around 83% appearing once. Germline V gives CDR1 MDHEN, CDR2 SYDVKM. This CDR3 contains 14 residues. Trimming removed 2 bases at V and 5 bases at J, with 13 bases between.

The rearrangement uses TRBV28 and TRBJ2-7; D might be TRBD2 (7 bases). The sample comprised CD8+ T cells from PBMCs. The TCR was taken from a human donor with multiple sclerosis. This CDR3 is CASSLDGGADEQYF. In DNA form, the CDR3 reads TGTGCCAGCAGTTTAGATGGGGGGGCGGACGAGCAGTACTTC.